This is a list of T cell receptor beta chains from one sample in a study of T-cell reconstitution after alpha-beta-depleted transplantation in children. MiXCR was run by TCRdb on the PCR reads, yielding one entry per CDR3 protein. The sample includes approximately 430,000 distinct CDR3 sequences, about 16% of them seen just once. Sequences were derived from PBMCs, mostly from graft donor cells, sampled 360 days after TCRalphabeta/CD19-depleted stem cell transplant. These receptor sequences come from a boy in the first two years of life who had a stem cell transplant for Wiskott-Aldrich syndrome, so the T cells may come from the graft donor. The CDR3 runs from the conserved cysteine through the conserved F or W. A D gene is named only where the DNA matches it firmly. Not all rows give a size; the values are once, few, many and, for expanded clones, a class.

v_gene	abundance	j_gene	d_gene	CDR3nt	CDR3aa
TRBV6-5	-	TRBJ2-1	TRBD2	TGTGCCAGCAGTTATTCGATTTTAGGACTAGCGGCATACAATGAGCAGTTCTTC	CASSYSILGLAAYNEQFF
TRBV12-3/TRBV12-4	many	TRBJ2-7	-	TGTGCCAGCAGTTCTCTCGGCCTAACAACCCAGTACTTC	CASSSLGLTTQYF
TRBV28	-	TRBJ2-2	TRBD2	TGTGCCAGCAGTTTAACACTAGCGGTGTACACCGGGGAGCTGTTTTTT	CASSLTLAVYTGELFF
TRBV14	few	TRBJ2-7	TRBD1	TGTGCCAGCAGCTCCCTCGATCTCCGGGACAGATCCTACGAGCAGTACTTC	CASSSLDLRDRSYEQYF
TRBV11-2	-	TRBJ2-4	TRBD2	TGTGCCAGCAGCTCTTCTAGCGGGAGATGGGTGGGAGCCAAAAACATTCAGTACTTC	CASSSSSGRWVGAKNIQYF
TRBV9	-	TRBJ2-1	TRBD2	TGTGCCAGCACCACTAGCGGGAGTGTCTACAATGAGCAGTTCTTC	CASTTSGSVYNEQFF
TRBV5-8	-	TRBJ2-1	TRBD2	TGTGCCAGCAGCTTGGTCAGGTGGAGCGGGAGGGCAAATGAGCAGTTCTTC	CASSLVRWSGRANEQFF
TRBV24-1	few	TRBJ2-3	-	TGTGCCACCAGTGATTCTACCCCCGGGATTACAGATACGCAGTATTTT	CATSDSTPGITDTQYF
TRBV15	-	TRBJ1-3	-	TGTGCCACCAGCAGAGAGCCGGGCCCGAGCTCTGGAAACACCATATATTTT	CATSREPGPSSGNTIYF
TRBV2	-	TRBJ2-7	-	TGTGCCAGCCTGGGACCGATCAGCTCCTACGAGCAGTACTTC	CASLGPISSYEQYF
TRBV5-1	-	TRBJ2-7	TRBD1	TGCGCCAGCACCCCGACAGGGGATTCCTACGAGCAGTACTTC	CASTPTGDSYEQYF
TRBV10-3	few	TRBJ2-7	TRBD2	TGTGCCATCAGCGACGGGACTATGTACGAGCAGTACTTC	CAISDGTMYEQYF
TRBV5-1	many	TRBJ1-2	TRBD1	TGCGCCAGCAGCCCGGGACAGGCCAGGGGTGGCTACACCTTC	CASSPGQARGGYTF
TRBV5-6	-	TRBJ2-1	-	TGTGCCAGCAGCTTGGCGCGCCTACCGCAGTTCTTC	CASSLARLPQFF
TRBV24-1	few	TRBJ2-3	-	TGTGCCACCAGTGAACGTACAGATACGCAGTATTTT	CATSERTDTQYF
TRBV12-3/TRBV12-4	-	TRBJ2-5	TRBD2	TGTGCCAGCAGTTTGGGCGGGGGGACTGGGGGAAAAGAGACCCAGTACTTC	CASSLGGGTGGKETQYF
TRBV5-1	many	TRBJ2-1	-	TGCGCCAGCAGCTTGAAGCCGTCGGGGAATGAGCAGTTCTTC	CASSLKPSGNEQFF
TRBV7-2	-	TRBJ2-7	TRBD2	TGTGCCAGCAGCACAGGACTAGCGGGAGTCCTCTCCTACGAGCAGTACTTC	CASSTGLAGVLSYEQYF
TRBV28	-	TRBJ2-1	TRBD2	TGTGCCAGCAGTTTAGCCCAGCGGGGGGCCTTAGGAGGGGAGTTCTTC	CASSLAQRGALGGEFF
TRBV29-1	few	TRBJ2-5	TRBD2	TGCAGCGTTGGGCTAGCGGGAGAGACCCAGTACTTC	CSVGLAGETQYF
TRBV10-3	many	TRBJ2-2	-	TGTGCCATCAAACTTGGACACGGACAGAACACCGGGGAGCTGTTTTTT	CAIKLGHGQNTGELFF
TRBV7-9	-	TRBJ1-1	-	TGTGCCAGCAGCTTTCTCGGGGCGAGGACTGAAGCTTTCTTT	CASSFLGARTEAFF
TRBV28	-	TRBJ1-6	-	TGTGCCAGCAGCTCCGGACAGCTCCCCCTCCACTTT	CASSSGQLPLHF
TRBV5-4	few	TRBJ1-2	-	TGTGCCAGCAGCTTGTTGGGGGCCGGGGGTAACTATGGCTACACCTTC	CASSLLGAGGNYGYTF